The sample holds a few counts of the clone carrying this TCR beta chain. TCRdb's copy holds only in-frame clones and misses some; the assay was immunoSEQ multiplex PCR. The table records a few hundred thousand clones, roughly 70% of them present only once. This specimen belongs to a study of cytotoxic CD8 clonotypes in ibrutinib-treated CLL. Study-wide background: About 25 partial and 2 complete responses; at median about 70 months, around 14 remitted, some 12 progressed. Following treatment for a median around 13 months, range 6 to 36, response samples were then taken.

V was trimmed by 5 bases and J by 4 bases, leaving 11 bases between them. Germline V gene data show CDR1 as SEHNR and CDR2 as FQNEAQ (reference sequence). The length of the CDR3 is 13 residues. The material sequenced was PBMCs, taken after 36 months of ibrutinib treatment. The rearrangement uses TRBV7-9 and TRBJ1-2, with D possibly matching TRBD1 (6 bases). This TCR was sampled from a human donor with chronic lymphocytic leukemia. This chain's CDR3 is CASSQTGFYGYTF. DNA for the CDR3: TGTGCCAGCAGCCAAACAGGGTTCTATGGCTACACCTTC. The variable domain in full, completed from reference TRBV7-9 and TRBJ1-2, reads DTGVSQNPRHKITKRGQNVTFRCDPISEHNRLYWYRQTLGQGPEFLTYFQNEAQLEKSRLLSDRFSAERPKGSFSTLEIQRTEQGDSAMYLCASSQTGFYGYTFGSGTRLTVV.